The 29 T cell receptor beta chains listed next were all sequenced from one sample in a study of shared clonotypes between healthy human individuals. Here immunoSEQ multiplex PCR was the method, and the copy in TCRdb shows in-frame clones only, minus some. The sample gives over 1.5 million clones, nearly 99% of which show up once; about 0.42% is in the top ten. Material for sequencing was naive CD4+ T cells sorted from blood. Subset of the sample: CD45RA+ positively selected. These receptors all stem from a man in his thirties or forties in good health.

The V and J genes are TRBV18 and TRBJ2-1, with D possibly being TRBD1 or TRBD2 (5 bases each). This CDR3 is 16 amino acids long. V was shortened by 6 bases and J by 0 bases, with 15 bases between the two germline ends. The germline gives CDR1 KGHSH, CDR2 LQKENI. The CDR3: CASSGVTGGSYNEQFF. CDR3 nucleotides: TGTGCCAGCTCGGGGGTAACTGGGGGCTCCTACAATGAGCAGTTCTTC. Together with reference TRBV18 and TRBJ2-1, the CDR3 gives the full variable domain: NAGVMQNPRHLVRRRGQEARLRCSPMKGHSHVYWYRQLPEEGLKFMVYLQKENIIDESGMPKERFSAEFPKEGPSILRIQQVVRGDSAAYFCASSGVTGGSYNEQFFGPGTRLTVL.

V usage is TRBV2 and J usage is TRBJ2-5, with D possibly TRBD2 on 6 matching bases. The germline CDR1 and CDR2 sequences are SNHLY and FYNNEI. CDR3 length: 14 residues. Between the trimmed V and J ends, which lost 6 bases and 4 bases, there was a span of 15 bases. The CDR3: CASRLLRGGETQYF. Written as DNA, the CDR3 is TGTGCCAGCAGGCTCTTGCGGGGCGGAGAGACCCAGTACTTC.

Note on this clone: The sample contains more than one DNA sequence encoding this CDR3. V gene TRBV18 combines with J gene TRBJ2-3; no definite D call. Germline assignment: CDR1 KGHSH and CDR2 LQKENI. The CDR3 contains 15 residues. The germline V and J ends were trimmed by 1 base and 0 bases, with 8 bases remaining between them. CDR3 region: CASSPQGRSTDTQYF. Here the CDR3 DNA reads TGTGCCAGCTCACCACAGGGTCGGAGCACAGATACGCAGTATTTT.

Regarding this clone: The identical CDR3 is also encoded by other nucleotide sequences in the sample. CDR3 residues: CASSLAPTDTQYF. Written as DNA, the CDR3 is TGTGCCAGCAGCTTGGCGCCCACAGATACGCAGTATTTT. This chain links TRBV11-2 with TRBJ2-3; D gene unclear. CDR1 is SGHAT and CDR2 is FQNNGV in the germline V gene. There are 13 residues in the CDR3. The ends were cut back, 3 bases at V and 2 bases at J, with 6 bases in the middle.

J is TRBJ2-2 and V is TRBV29-1, with 7 bases matching TRBD2. Trimming took 4 bases from V and 1 from J; bases not matched to a gene: 6. The CDR3 contains 15 residues. CDR1 and CDR2 from the germline V gene are SQVTM and ANQGSEA. This CDR3 reads CSVVIAGVNTGELFF. CDR3 DNA: TGCAGCGTTGTTATAGCGGGTGTGAACACCGGGGAGCTGTTTTTT.

As DNA, the CDR3 is TGTGCCAGCAGCACGCCAACGGGAGGGTGGGGCGAGCAGTACTTC. Its translation: CASSTPTGGWGEQYF. V gene TRBV5-4 combines with J gene TRBJ2-7, with 8 bases identical to TRBD2. The junction had 12 bases not matched to a gene; V was cut back by 4 bases and J by 6 bases. The CDR3 consists of 15 residues. Germline V gives CDR1 SGHNT, CDR2 YYREEE (reference sequence). The whole variable domain, filled in from reference TRBV5-4 and TRBJ2-7, reads ETGVTQSPTHLIKTRGQQVTLRCSSQSGHNTVSWYQQALGQGPQFIFQYYREEENGRGNFPPRFSGLQFPNYSSELNVNALELDDSALYLCASSTPTGGWGEQYFGPGTRLTVT.

This clone was observed a single time. V and J are TRBV5-4 and TRBJ1-4, with 7 bases matching TRBD1. The V gene end was trimmed by 3 bases and the J gene end by 8 bases; junction bases not matched to a gene: 10. The CDR3 is 15 amino acids. Germline CDR1 reads SGHNT; CDR2 reads YYREEE (reference sequence). This chain's CDR3 is CASSSNRGVEEKLFF. CDR3 nucleotide sequence: TGTGCCAGCAGCTCCAACAGGGGAGTCGAGGAAAAACTGTTTTTT.

As DNA, the CDR3 is TGTGCCAGCAGCTTAGCGTTTGGGACTAGCGGGAGTTACGAGCAGTACTTC. Amino acid sequence: CASSLAFGTSGSYEQYF. This chain joins TRBV7-8 and TRBJ2-7; 14 positions agree with TRBD2. The CDR3 has 17 residues. The germline V gene has CDR1 SGHVS and CDR2 FQNEAQ. J lost 4 bases, V lost 0 bases, and 5 bases had no gene match. The whole variable domain, remainder taken from reference TRBV7-8 and TRBJ2-7, is GAGVSQSPRYKVAKRGQDVALRCDPISGHVSLFWYQQALGQGPEFLTYFQNEAQLDKSGLPSDRFFAERPEGSVSTLKIQRTQQEDSAVYLCASSLAFGTSGSYEQYFGPGTRLTVT.

The J gene is TRBJ1-4, the V gene TRBV5-1; 8 positions agree with TRBD1. Germline CDR1 and CDR2: SGHRS and YFSETQ. The CDR3 sequence is 15 residues long. Unmatched junction bases numbered 9, after V lost 3 bases and J lost 8 bases. CDR3 loop: CASSSRQGAREKLFF. DNA for the CDR3: TGCGCCAGCAGCTCGAGGCAGGGGGCTCGAGAAAAACTGTTTTTT.

The V gene is TRBV19, the J gene TRBJ2-2; possibly TRBD2 for D (5 bases). The germline V gene encodes CDR1 LNHDA and CDR2 SQIVND (reference sequence). This CDR3 contains 14 residues. Trimming shortened V by 4 bases and J by 7 bases, and 13 bases separated the two germline ends. The DNA for the CDR3 is TGTGCCAGTAGTAAACGGGGTGGGGACGGGGAGCTGTTTTTT. Translated: CASSKRGGDGELFF.

As for this clone: Distinct nucleotide sequences in the sample also encode this CDR3. The J gene is TRBJ1-3, the V gene TRBV5-1; weak D call: TRBD1 (6 bases). Germline V gene lookup returns CDR1 SGHRS and CDR2 YFSETQ. This CDR3 spans 14 amino acids. V shed 0 bases and J shed 3 bases, with 7 bases lying between them. The CDR3 sequence: CASSLAGVGNTIYF. The CDR3 DNA reads as TGCGCCAGCAGCTTGGCAGGGGTTGGAAACACCATATATTTT.

Concerning this clone: The same CDR3 also results from other DNA sequences found in this sample. The chain is built from TRBV19 and TRBJ1-3, with D possibly TRBD1 on 5 matching bases. CDR3 length: 15 amino acids. Germline CDR1 LNHDA, CDR2 SQIVND (reference sequence). With 3 bases removed from V and 0 bases from J, the gap between germline ends came to 9 bases. The CDR3 DNA reads TGTGCCAGTAGTATCGGGGGGTCCTCTGGAAACACCATATATTTT. Protein: CASSIGGSSGNTIYF.

This chain joins TRBV27 and TRBJ2-2; no firm D call. Germline V gives CDR1 MNHEY, CDR2 SMNVEV (reference sequence). The CDR3 is made up of 13 amino acids. V was shortened by 3 bases and J by 9 bases, with 11 bases between the two germline ends. The CDR3 bases are TGTGCCAGCAGTTTTACGGCCGCGAGGGAGCTGTTTTTT. Encoded protein: CASSFTAARELFF.

This chain connects TRBV11-2 to TRBJ2-7, with TRBD2 matching over 7 bases. Losses at the gene ends were 5 bases for V and 7 bases for J; bases not matched to a gene: 8. The CDR3 sequence is 13 residues long. From germline, CDR1 is SGHAT and CDR2 FQNNGV. CDR3 DNA: TGTGCCAGCAGCCCTAGACTAGCTCGGGAGCAGTACTTC. Its protein is CASSPRLAREQYF.

On this clone: This sample includes further DNA sequences coding for the same CDR3. This chain uses TRBV10-3 with TRBJ1-2; no clear D. This CDR3 has 14 amino acids. V was clipped by 0 bases and J by 2 bases, with 7 bases between them. Germline assignment: CDR1 ENHRY and CDR2 SYGVKD. This chain's CDR3 is CAISESAGNYGYTF. The CDR3 DNA follows: TGTGCCATCAGTGAGTCAGCGGGGAACTATGGCTACACCTTC.

This chain joins TRBV28 and TRBJ2-7, with TRBD2 matching over 7 bases. J lost 1 base, V lost 4 bases, and 7 bases had no gene match. Per the germline V gene, CDR1 is MDHEN and CDR2 is SYDVKM. The CDR3 consists of 15 residues. As DNA, the CDR3 is TGTGCCAGCAGTTATTCAGGACTAGTATCCTACGAGCAGTACTTC. It specifies CASSYSGLVSYEQYF.

The rearrangement uses TRBV2 and TRBJ1-2, with D unclear. The CDR3 is 14 residues long. Germline assignment: CDR1 SNHLY and CDR2 FYNNEI. V lost 5 bases and J 7 bases, leaving 17 bases between the germline ends. In nucleotides, the CDR3 is TGTGCCAGCAGTAAAGACCGTGAACCGGTTGGCTACACCTTC. Its protein is CASSKDREPVGYTF.

The genes are TRBV13 and TRBJ2-7, with 7 bases aligning to TRBD1. V was clipped by 5 bases and J by 3 bases; unmatched bases: 4. The germline V gene encodes CDR1 PRHDT and CDR2 FYEKMQ (reference sequence). This CDR3 spans 13 amino acids. This CDR3 reads CASSRNRGYEQYF. CDR3 bases: TGTGCCAGCAGCCGAAACAGGGGCTACGAGCAGTACTTC. Looking up the rest from reference TRBV13 and TRBJ2-7 gives the full variable domain: AAGVIQSPRHLIKEKRETATLKCYPIPRHDTVYWYQQGPGQDPQFLISFYEKMQSDKGSIPDRFSAQQFSDYHSELNMSSLELGDSALYFCASSRNRGYEQYFGPGTRLTVT.

This sequence joins TRBV28 and TRBJ2-2; D may correspond to TRBD1 or TRBD2 (5 bases each). The CDR3 length is 15 residues. Germline lookup yields CDR1 MDHEN and CDR2 SYDVKM. The V gene lost 5 bases and the J gene lost 1 base, with 11 bases spanning the gap. CDR3 region: CASSIGGRNTGELFF. DNA for the CDR3: TGTGCCAGCAGTATTGGGGGACGGAACACCGGGGAGCTGTTTTTT.

The gene calls are TRBV19 and TRBJ2-3; TRBD2 might be the D (6 bases). Trimming left V 5 bases short and J 2 bases short, with 23 bases between. The germline V gene encodes CDR1 LNHDA and CDR2 SQIVND (reference sequence). The CDR3 is 18 residues long. The CDR3 DNA reads TGTGCCAGTAGTCTTCTATACCGGGACTCTCGATCCACAGATACGCAGTATTTT. Protein: CASSLLYRDSRSTDTQYF. Supplemented by reference TRBV19 and TRBJ2-3, the full variable domain reads DGGITQSPKYLFRKEGQNVTLSCEQNLNHDAMYWYRQDPGQGLRLIYYSQIVNDFQKGDIAEGYSVSREKKESFPLTVTSAQKNPTAFYLCASSLLYRDSRSTDTQYFGPGTRLTVL.

This rearrangement joins TRBV7-9 to TRBJ1-3; no definite D call. This CDR3 has 15 amino acids. The germline V and J ends were trimmed by 2 bases and 4 bases, with 12 bases remaining between them. Germline values: CDR1 SEHNR, CDR2 FQNEAQ (reference sequence). The DNA for the CDR3 is TGTGCCAGCAGCTTACAACCGGTAGCGGGAAACACCATATATTTT. It codes for CASSLQPVAGNTIYF.

This rearrangement joins TRBV7-3 to TRBJ2-1; D gene ambiguous. The CDR3 extends over 14 amino acids. With 1 base removed from V and 9 bases from J, the gap between germline ends came to 13 bases. Germline-derived CDR1 and CDR2 are SGHTA and FQGTGA. The CDR3, as DNA: TGTGCCAGCAGCTTAAGCGCCTGGGCGACTGAGCAGTTCTTC. Protein: CASSLSAWATEQFF.

DNA for the CDR3: TGTGCCAGCAGCTCAGAGGCCAGGGTCACCTACGAGCAGTACTTC. The encoded protein is CASSSEARVTYEQYF. This chain links TRBV7-9 with TRBJ2-7, with D tentatively TRBD1 (5 bases). V shed 4 bases and J shed 2 bases, with 15 bases lying between them. The CDR3 is 15 residues long. From germline, CDR1 is SEHNR and CDR2 FQNEAQ (reference sequence).

This clone appeared once. The sample contains more than one DNA sequence encoding this CDR3. The gene calls are TRBV25-1 and TRBJ2-5, with 7 bases aligning to TRBD1. This CDR3 has 14 amino acids. Per germline, CDR1 MGHDK and CDR2 SYGVNS. Trimming took 2 bases from V and 5 from J; bases not matched to a gene: 5. In nucleotides, the CDR3 is TGTGCCAGCAGTGAAGACAGGGTTCGGGAGACCCAGTACTTC. Protein sequence: CASSEDRVRETQYF.

To note about this clone: Different DNA sequences within this sample yield the same CDR3. The chain employs TRBV28 and TRBJ2-1; 7 bases match TRBD2. The germline V gene encodes CDR1 MDHEN and CDR2 SYDVKM. This CDR3 comprises 13 residues. V was clipped by 6 bases and J by 4 bases; unmatched bases: 3. The CDR3 DNA is TGTGCCAGCAGGGGCGGGAGTTACAATGAGCAGTTCTTC. Its translation is CASRGGSYNEQFF.

The chain couples TRBV7-2 to TRBJ2-1, with D uncertain. Per germline, CDR1 SGHTA and CDR2 FQGNSA. CDR3 length: 17 amino acids. V was pared by 5 bases and J by 4 bases, with 21 bases between. The CDR3 loop reads CASSQTYTPATYNEQFF. The CDR3 region has the DNA TGTGCCAGCAGCCAGACTTATACGCCCGCGACTTACAATGAGCAGTTCTTC. The complete variable domain, with remaining parts taken from reference TRBV7-2 and TRBJ2-1, reads GAGVSQSPSNKVTEKGKDVELRCDPISGHTALYWYRQSLGQGLEFLIYFQGNSAPDKSGLPSDRFSAERTGGSVSTLTIQRTQQEDSAVYLCASSQTYTPATYNEQFFGPGTRLTVL.

This chain links TRBV4-3 with TRBJ2-7, with 8 bases aligning to TRBD2. The junction had 8 bases not matched to a gene; V was cut back by 4 bases and J by 3 bases. The CDR3 length is 15 residues. Germline CDR1 reads LGHNA; CDR2 reads YSLEER. The CDR3 here is CASSLQREGLYEQYF. CDR3 coding DNA: TGCGCCAGCAGCCTCCAACGGGAGGGCCTCTACGAGCAGTACTTC.

This clone showed up just once. The genes are TRBV18 and TRBJ1-1, with a possible D match to TRBD1 (5 bases). The CDR3 loop spans 15 amino acids. V lost 3 bases and J lost 1, with 12 bases in between. Germline loops: CDR1 KGHSH, CDR2 LQKENI. This CDR3 is CASSPSRQGNTEAFF. The CDR3 DNA is TGTGCCAGCTCACCCTCTCGTCAGGGGAACACTGAAGCTTTCTTT.

The rearrangement joins TRBV2 to TRBJ1-1; D ambiguous. Trimming removed 3 bases from V and 5 bases from J, with 10 bases in between. The CDR3 loop spans 13 amino acids. The V gene's germline CDR1 is SNHLY and CDR2 FYNNEI. CDR3 loop: CASSDEARTEAFF. The CDR3 region has the DNA TGTGCCAGCAGTGATGAGGCGCGGACTGAAGCTTTCTTT.